The 5 T cell receptor beta chains presented below share a single source sample, sequenced in a study of blood T cell repertoires in COVID-19. The assay was immunoSEQ multiplex PCR, and TCRdb's table has in-frame clones only and misses some. Here the sample spans around 120,000 clones, about 87% being singletons. The sample comprised peripheral blood. The receptors stem from a woman in her 70s with acute or convalescent COVID-19.

The chain has TRBV4-1 and TRBJ2-6; the D gene is possibly TRBD1 (7 bases). This CDR3 has 18 residues. The germline CDR1 and CDR2 sequences are MGHRA and YSYEKL. The ends were cut back, 2 bases at V and 2 bases at J, with 16 bases in the middle. The CDR3 here is CASSQLAAGGTGANVLTF. Written as DNA, the CDR3 is TGCGCCAGCAGCCAATTAGCGGCAGGGGGAACTGGGGCCAACGTCCTGACTTTC.

This clone turned up a few times. The rearrangement joins TRBV5-4 to TRBJ2-7, with D possibly TRBD1 on 5 matching bases. V was cut by 3 bases and J by 5 bases, with 18 bases left in between. The CDR3 extends over 15 amino acids. Per germline, CDR1 SGHNT and CDR2 YYREEE (reference sequence). The DNA of the CDR3 is TGTGCCAGCAGCTCTTCTTTAGACAGTGGGCACGAGCAGTACTTC. Protein sequence: CASSSSLDSGHEQYF.

The rearrangement uses TRBV28 and TRBJ2-4; no definite D call. The germline V gene has CDR1 MDHEN and CDR2 SYDVKM. The CDR3 totals 15 residues. Trimming shortened V by 3 bases and J by 0 bases, and 9 bases separated the two germline ends. The CDR3 nucleotides are TGTGCCAGCAGTTTGGTCAGTCAAGCCAAAAACATTCAGTACTTC. This gives the protein CASSLVSQAKNIQYF.

This sequence joins TRBV30 and TRBJ2-5; 7 nucleotides match TRBD2. Germline CDR1 GTSNPN, CDR2 SVGIG (reference sequence). The trim removed 6 bases at V and 4 bases at J, leaving 14 bases unmatched. There are 15 residues in the CDR3. This CDR3 is CACTPAGVHGETQYF. The DNA for the CDR3 is TGTGCCTGTACACCCGCGGGGGTTCACGGAGAGACCCAGTACTTC.

The sample holds one count of this clone. In DNA form, the CDR3 reads TGCGCCAGCAGTGAGGCGGCAGTTGGGGCCTATTCCTACGAGCAGTACTTC. Translation gives CASSEAAVGAYSYEQYF. The V gene is TRBV10-1, the J gene TRBJ2-7; D is perhaps TRBD1 (5 bases). Looked up from germline, CDR1 is WNHNN and CDR2 is SYGVQD (reference sequence). The CDR3 length is 17 residues. V lost 2 bases and J 1 base, leaving 18 bases between the germline ends.